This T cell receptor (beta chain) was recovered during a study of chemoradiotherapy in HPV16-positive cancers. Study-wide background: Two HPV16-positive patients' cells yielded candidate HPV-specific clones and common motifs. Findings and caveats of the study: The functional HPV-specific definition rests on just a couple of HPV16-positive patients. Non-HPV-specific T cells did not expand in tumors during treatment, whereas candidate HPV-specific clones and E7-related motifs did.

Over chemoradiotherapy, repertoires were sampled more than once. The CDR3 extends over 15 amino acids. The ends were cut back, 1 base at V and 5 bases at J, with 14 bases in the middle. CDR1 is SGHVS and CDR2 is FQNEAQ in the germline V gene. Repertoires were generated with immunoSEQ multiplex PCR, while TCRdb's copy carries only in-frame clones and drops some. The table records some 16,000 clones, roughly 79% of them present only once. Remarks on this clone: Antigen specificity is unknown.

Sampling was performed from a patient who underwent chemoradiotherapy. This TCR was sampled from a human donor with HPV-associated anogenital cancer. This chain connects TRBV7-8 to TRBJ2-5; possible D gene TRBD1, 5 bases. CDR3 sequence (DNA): TGTGCCAGCAGCTTAGTAGGGGCCGGATGGGAGACCCAGTACTTC. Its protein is CASSLVGAGWETQYF. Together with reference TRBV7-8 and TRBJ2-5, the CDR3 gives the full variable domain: GAGVSQSPRYKVAKRGQDVALRCDPISGHVSLFWYQQALGQGPEFLTYFQNEAQLDKSGLPSDRFFAERPEGSVSTLKIQRTQQEDSAVYLCASSLVGAGWETQYFGPGTRLLVL.